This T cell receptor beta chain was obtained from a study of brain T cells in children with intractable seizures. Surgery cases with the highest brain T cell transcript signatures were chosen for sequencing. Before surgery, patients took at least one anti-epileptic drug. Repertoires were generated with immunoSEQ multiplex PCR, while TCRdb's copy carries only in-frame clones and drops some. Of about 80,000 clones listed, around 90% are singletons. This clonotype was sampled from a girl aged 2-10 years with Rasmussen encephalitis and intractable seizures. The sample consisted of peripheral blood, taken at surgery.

CDR3 amino acids: CSVEGQGYYHETQYF. The CDR3 coding sequence is TGCAGCGTTGAGGGACAGGGGTATTATCATGAGACCCAGTACTTC. The chain links TRBV29-1 to TRBJ2-5; 10 nucleotides agree with TRBD1. Germline V gene data show CDR1 as SQVTM and CDR2 as ANQGSEA. The J segment lost 5 bases and the V segment lost 3 bases, leaving 9 bases of the junction unmatched. CDR3 length: 15 amino acids.